These T cell receptor beta chains were read from a single sample in a study of Graves' ophthalmopathy and Graves' hyperthyroidism. Each CDR3 protein gets one entry after TCRdb re-called the multiplex PCR reads with MiXCR. The sample includes about 500,000 distinct CDR3 sequences, around 15% seen only once; the top ten take approximately 9.8%. Sequenced input: blood. These receptors were collected from a woman in her 30s with Graves' ophthalmopathy. The CDR3 runs from the conserved cysteine through the conserved F or W. The D gene is left open where the match is weak.

D,V,CDR3
TRBD2,TRBV28,CASSLSSGSEFYEQYF
-,TRBV4-1,CASSQVGQGEETQYF
-,TRBV28,CASRDSRWANYGYTF
-,TRBV29-1,CSVGGRQVHEQYF
-,TRBV19,CASAWQSSYEQYF
-,TRBV15,CATSRDLGYTIYF
-,TRBV2,CASSEGAQPQHF
-,TRBV20-1,CSARASGEGRETLTQYF
TRBD2,TRBV7-8,CASTEKDLGLAGIGELFF
-,TRBV5-1,CASSFFFGQGAYEQYF
-,TRBV28,CASSLSLWVQKNIQYF
TRBD2,TRBV29-1,CSGHSGPQETQYF
-,TRBV13,CASSLDGGVYNSPLHF
-,TRBV2,CAMHNREESTF
-,TRBV6-1,CASRKGGELFF
-,TRBV29-1,CSVGGLRGHQETQYF
-,TRBV28,CASSTDSFPSGANVLTF
-,TRBV6-1,CASSEIPGYYQPQHF
-,TRBV6-5,CASIPRVVRVTQYF
TRBD1,TRBV6-1,CASSSGTGAVNTEAFF
-,TRBV5-1,CASRDGGLYEQYF
-,TRBV20-1,CSARVRRQVPYEQYF
TRBD2,TRBV7-9,CASSPTGTSADEQYF
TRBD1,TRBV6-2/TRBV6-3,CASSRSGTGKNEQYF
TRBD1,TRBV2,CASRRTGGVSGANVLTF
TRBD2,TRBV10-3,CAISESGLVYEQYF
-,TRBV12-3/TRBV12-4,CASSFATDTQYF
TRBD2,TRBV28,CASSPGLAGGKNTGELFF
TRBD2,TRBV12-3/TRBV12-4,CASSLDRLAHIQYF
-,TRBV9,CASSVDLNTEAFF
TRBD1,TRBV6-1,CASSRAGTGISKNIKYF
-,TRBV28,CASSLSGSTSYEQYF
-,TRBV27,CATAGQGANVLTF
TRBD1,TRBV28,CASRQPGQGVRQTEAFF
-,TRBV6-1,CASSRDWGASYEQYF
TRBD1,TRBV11-2,CASSSPRDRGNYGYTF
-,TRBV28,CASSLMAGSYEQYF
-,TRBV7-2,CASSLGGQYQPQHF
-,TRBV10-3,CAISESDRLGNTIYF
-,TRBV30,CACRGANTEAFF
TRBD2,TRBV11-1,CASSFGSGGRNSEQYF
-,TRBV12-3/TRBV12-4,CASSSWTVPKEAQYF
TRBD1,TRBV11-2,CASSFRDSVYYEQYF
TRBD1,TRBV29-1,CSVAGTGSSYEQYF
-,TRBV3-1,CASGRQTGNTIYF
TRBD1,TRBV5-1,CASSLAGTVELFF